Presented here are 19 T cell receptor beta chains from one specimen sequenced in a study of shared clonotypes between healthy human individuals. The assay was immunoSEQ multiplex PCR, and TCRdb's table has in-frame clones only and misses some. The data show about 230,000 clones, with 65% seen just once and 11% held by the top ten. Specimen: memory CD4+ T cells sorted from blood. Subset denoted: CD45RA-negative fraction. The receptors derive from a man aged 30 to 39 in good health.

CDR3 sequence: CASSERGGDRRVGEKLFF. The DNA of the CDR3 is TGTGCCAGCAGTGAAAGGGGAGGAGATCGCAGGGTGGGTGAAAAACTGTTTTTT. This chain links TRBV6-1 with TRBJ1-4; the D gene is possibly TRBD1 (5 bases). Germline values: CDR1 MNHNS, CDR2 SASEGT. The V and J ends lost 2 bases and 7 bases respectively, with 23 bases between them. The CDR3 is 18 amino acids.

This clone appeared once. The genes are TRBV5-4 and TRBJ1-2, with TRBD1 as a possible D gene (6 bases). V was pared by 1 base and J by 4 bases, with 8 bases between. CDR1 is SGHNT and CDR2 is YYREEE in the germline V gene (reference sequence). The CDR3 totals 13 residues. CDR3 DNA: TGTGCCAGCAGCTTGTCAGGGGCCTATGGCTACACCTTC. This sequence encodes CASSLSGAYGYTF.

The rearrangement joins TRBV15 to TRBJ2-2; D is ambiguous. V dropped 0 bases and J dropped 3 bases, with 8 bases sitting between them. The CDR3 spans 15 residues. CDR1 LNHNV and CDR2 YYDKDF come from the germline V gene (reference sequence). The CDR3 DNA sequence: TGTGCCACCAGCAGAGATTTTGGGTACACCGGGGAGCTGTTTTTT. Its translation: CATSRDFGYTGELFF.

The chain employs TRBV7-3 and TRBJ2-7; D call uncertain. The CDR3 totals 13 residues. The germline CDR1 and CDR2 sequences are SGHTA and FQGTGA. Between the trimmed V and J ends, which lost 5 bases and 3 bases, there was a span of 11 bases. As DNA, the CDR3 is TGTGCCAGCAGCCGAGCCGACCTCTACGAGCAGTACTTC. Translation: CASSRADLYEQYF.

This clone occurred a few times. J is TRBJ2-3 and V is TRBV27, with D maybe TRBD2 (6 bases). Trimming took off 3 bases at V and 1 base at J, with 14 bases between the two ends. CDR1 and CDR2 from the germline V gene are MNHEY and SMNVEV (reference sequence). This CDR3 has 16 residues. In DNA form, the CDR3 reads TGTGCCAGCAGTTTGTCGCGGGCTAGCGGCACAGATACGCAGTATTTT. Protein product: CASSLSRASGTDTQYF.

The rearrangement uses TRBV7-2 and TRBJ1-2; TRBD1 matches 9 bases. V trimming: 1 base; J trimming: 13 bases; junction bases outside the gene matches: 7. Germline CDR1 reads SGHTA; CDR2 reads FQGNSA. This CDR3 has 13 amino acids. Written as DNA, the CDR3 is TGTGCCAGCAGCTTAGTTGGGGACAGGGTCCCCACCTTC. Translation gives CASSLVGDRVPTF.

This chain joins TRBV5-6 and TRBJ1-1, with 7 bases lining up with TRBD1. J was trimmed by 0 bases and V by 4 bases; bases with no gene match: 6. This CDR3 region has 15 residues. Germline-derived CDR1 and CDR2 are SGHDT and YYEEEE. CDR3 protein: CASSPRDRMNTEAFF. In nucleotides, the CDR3 is TGTGCCAGCAGCCCAAGGGACAGAATGAACACTGAAGCTTTCTTT.

This sequence joins TRBV10-1 and TRBJ2-1; TRBD2 aligns across 8 bases. There are 13 residues in the CDR3. The germline V gene has CDR1 WNHNN and CDR2 SYGVQD (reference sequence). V shed 6 bases, J shed 9 bases, and the junction held 7 bases outside the gene matches. CDR3 loop: CASRAGESGEQFF. The CDR3 DNA is TGCGCCAGCAGAGCGGGGGAGTCGGGTGAGCAGTTCTTC.

This rearrangement joins TRBV11-3 to TRBJ2-7; possibly TRBD1 for D (8 bases). Looked up from germline, CDR1 is SGHNT and CDR2 is YENEEA. The CDR3 runs 15 residues. V was cut by 5 bases and J by 0 bases, with 14 bases left in between. In nucleotides, the CDR3 is TGTGCCAGCAGCCCAGGGGGCGGGAGCTCCTACGAGCAGTACTTC. As protein: CASSPGGGSSYEQYF.

This chain connects TRBV7-2 to TRBJ1-1; D not resolved. Trimming removed 5 bases at V and 6 bases at J, with 13 bases between. The germline gives CDR1 SGHTA, CDR2 FQGNSA. The CDR3 consists of 13 residues. The CDR3 spells CASSLPVSSEAFF. DNA for the CDR3: TGTGCCAGCAGCCTCCCGGTATCTTCTGAAGCTTTCTTT.

As DNA, the CDR3 is TGTGCCAGCAGAGCCCGCGGGGGGATAGGCGATACGCAGTATTTT. It translates to CASRARGGIGDTQYF. The V call is TRBV6-5, the J call TRBJ2-3; 8 nucleotides line up with TRBD2. CDR3 length: 15 amino acids. Germline lookup yields CDR1 MNHEY and CDR2 SVGAGI. J lost 6 bases, V lost 6 bases, and 11 bases had no gene match.

The J gene is TRBJ1-2, the V gene TRBV2; 7 bases match TRBD1. Germline assignment: CDR1 SNHLY and CDR2 FYNNEI. The V and J ends lost 3 bases and 7 bases, in that order; junction bases with no gene match: 11. The CDR3 is 15 amino acids. The CDR3 reads CASSDMGRGRSGYTF. As DNA, the CDR3 is TGTGCCAGCAGTGATATGGGCAGGGGGAGGAGTGGCTACACCTTC.

The rearrangement joins TRBV6-6 to TRBJ2-1; D is possibly TRBD2 (5 bases). CDR1 MNHNY and CDR2 SVGAGI come from the germline V gene (reference sequence). The CDR3 loop spans 15 amino acids. V gave up 4 bases and J gave up 0 bases, with 10 bases separating them. In DNA form, the CDR3 reads TGTGCCAGCAGTTTAAGCGGAAGCTCCTACAATGAGCAGTTCTTC. Its protein product is CASSLSGSSYNEQFF.

The CDR3 DNA sequence: TGTGCCAGCAGCAACTCCGCCTACGAGCAGTACTTC. Translation gives CASSNSAYEQYF. The rearrangement joins TRBV28 to TRBJ2-7; D is unclear. Trimming took off 6 bases at V and 2 bases at J, with 8 bases between the two ends. This CDR3 spans 12 amino acids. Germline lookup yields CDR1 MDHEN and CDR2 SYDVKM.

DNA of the CDR3: TGTGCCAGCAGCTTAGAACCTGCCGAGATAGCGGGAGGCATCGGGGAGCTGTTTTTT. Amino acids: CASSLEPAEIAGGIGELFF. The chain employs TRBV11-2 and TRBJ2-2, with 10 bases identical to TRBD2. Germline assignment: CDR1 SGHAT and CDR2 FQNNGV. J was trimmed by 7 bases and V by 0 bases; bases with no gene match: 14. The CDR3 covers 19 residues.

V is TRBV5-1 and J is TRBJ2-2, with D possibly TRBD2 on 6 matching bases. The V gene's germline CDR1 is SGHRS and CDR2 YFSETQ. The length of the CDR3 is 16 residues. Trimming left V 2 bases short and J 3 bases short, with 14 bases between. DNA for the CDR3: TGCGCCAGCAGCTTACCCAGCGGGTCTGACACCGGGGAGCTGTTTTTT. Its translation: CASSLPSGSDTGELFF. The variable domain in full, completed from reference TRBV5-1 and TRBJ2-2, reads KAGVTQTPRYLIKTRGQQVTLSCSPISGHRSVSWYQQTPGQGLQFLFEYFSETQRNKGNFPGRFSGRQFSNSRSEMNVSTLELGDSALYLCASSLPSGSDTGELFFGEGSRLTVL.

This clone was observed a handful of times. Other DNA sequences in the sample encode the same CDR3. The J gene is TRBJ1-4, the V gene TRBV20-1, with D hard to call. Trimming cost V 3 bases and J 8 bases, with 4 bases left between them. Germline V CDR1 and CDR2: DFQATT, SNEGSKA (reference sequence). The CDR3 totals 10 residues. CDR3 in DNA: TGCAGTGCTAGGTCAGAAAAACTGTTTTTT. It translates to CSARSEKLFF.

The rearrangement uses TRBV15 and TRBJ1-4; 10 nucleotides agree with TRBD1. The CDR3 length is 16 residues. Trimming took 3 bases from V and 8 from J; bases not matched to a gene: 9. Germline CDR1 LNHNV, CDR2 YYDKDF (reference sequence). The CDR3 nucleotides read TGTGCCACCAGCAGGTCAACCGGGACAGGGGAGGAAAAACTGTTTTTT. Residues: CATSRSTGTGEEKLFF.

The chain links TRBV19 to TRBJ1-5; maybe TRBD1 (6 bases). In germline, CDR1 is LNHDA, CDR2 SQIVND (reference sequence). V was trimmed by 6 bases and J by 7 bases, leaving 22 bases between them. The CDR3 covers 16 residues. In nucleotides, the CDR3 is TGTGCCAGTAGCCAGGCGGGGGTCTACAGGGAGCAGCCCCAGCATTTT. Its protein product is CASSQAGVYREQPQHF.